The clone carrying this TCR beta chain was found a few times. Its antigen remains unidentified. The sample comes from a study of response to subunit inactivated influenza vaccine. Study conclusions and caveats: Authors suggested that a seasonal influenza vaccination recruits few new T cells each time.

Each CDR3 protein gets one entry after TCRdb re-called the RT-PCR reads with MiXCR. Altogether some 520,000 distinct CDR3 sequences are present, 15% to 20% being singletons, with the ten largest covering 3%. Material: CD4+ T cells sorted from PBMCs, obtained roughly 24 months after vaccination. The sequence was obtained from a man aged 50-75 years who received an inactivated influenza vaccine.

The chain's CDR3 is CATSRGGAGIQETQYF. The CDR3 DNA reads TGTGCCACCAGCAGAGGGGGGGCAGGGATTCAAGAGACCCAGTACTTC. The V call is TRBV15, the J call TRBJ2-5, with D perhaps matching TRBD1 or TRBD2 (6 bases each). V dropped 1 base and J dropped 2 bases, with 14 bases sitting between them. Germline CDR1 is LNHNV and CDR2 is YYDKDF (reference sequence). CDR3 size: 16 residues.